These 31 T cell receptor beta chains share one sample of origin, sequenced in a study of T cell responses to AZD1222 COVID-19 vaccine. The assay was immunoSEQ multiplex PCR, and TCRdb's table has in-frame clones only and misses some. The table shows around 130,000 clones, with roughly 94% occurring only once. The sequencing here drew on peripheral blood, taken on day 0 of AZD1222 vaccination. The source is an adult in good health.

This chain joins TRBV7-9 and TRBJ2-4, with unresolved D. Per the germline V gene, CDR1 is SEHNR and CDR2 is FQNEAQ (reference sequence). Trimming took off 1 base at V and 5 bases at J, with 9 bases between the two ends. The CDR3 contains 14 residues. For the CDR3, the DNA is TGTGCCAGCAGCTTAGGGAAGGGTCAAAACATTCAGTACTTC. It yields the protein CASSLGKGQNIQYF. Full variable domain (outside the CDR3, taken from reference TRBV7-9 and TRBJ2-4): DTGVSQNPRHKITKRGQNVTFRCDPISEHNRLYWYRQTLGQGPEFLTYFQNEAQLEKSRLLSDRFSAERPKGSFSTLEIQRTEQGDSAMYLCASSLGKGQNIQYFGAGTRLSVL.

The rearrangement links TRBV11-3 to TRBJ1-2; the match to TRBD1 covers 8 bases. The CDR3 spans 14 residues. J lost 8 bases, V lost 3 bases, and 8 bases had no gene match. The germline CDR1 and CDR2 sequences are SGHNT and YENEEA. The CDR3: CASSFSPGDRGYTF. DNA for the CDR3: TGTGCCAGCAGCTTTAGCCCAGGGGACAGGGGCTACACCTTC.

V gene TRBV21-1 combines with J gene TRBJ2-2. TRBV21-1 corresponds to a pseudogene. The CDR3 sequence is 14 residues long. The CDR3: CASSKGKCTGELFF. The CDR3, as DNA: TGTGCCAGCAGCAAAGGAAAGTGTACCGGGGAGCTGTTTTTT.

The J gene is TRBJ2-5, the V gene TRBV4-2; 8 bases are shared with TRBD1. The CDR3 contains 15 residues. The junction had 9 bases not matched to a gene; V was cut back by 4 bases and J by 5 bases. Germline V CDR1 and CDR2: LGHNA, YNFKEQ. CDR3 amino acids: CASSPRDRSLETQYF. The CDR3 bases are TGTGCCAGCAGCCCCCGGGACAGGTCGCTTGAGACCCAGTACTTC.

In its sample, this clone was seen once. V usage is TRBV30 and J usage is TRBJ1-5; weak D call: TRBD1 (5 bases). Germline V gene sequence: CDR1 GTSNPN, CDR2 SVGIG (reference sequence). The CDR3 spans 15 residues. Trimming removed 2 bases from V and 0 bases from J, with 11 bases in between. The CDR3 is CAWSLGGTSNQPQHF. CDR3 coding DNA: TGTGCCTGGAGTTTGGGGGGTACTAGCAATCAGCCCCAGCATTTT.

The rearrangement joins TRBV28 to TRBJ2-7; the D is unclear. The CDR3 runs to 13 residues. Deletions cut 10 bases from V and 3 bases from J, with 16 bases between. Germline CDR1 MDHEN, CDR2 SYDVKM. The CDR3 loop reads CATRSGPIYEQYF. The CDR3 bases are TGTGCCACCCGGTCCGGTCCGATCTACGAGCAGTACTTC.

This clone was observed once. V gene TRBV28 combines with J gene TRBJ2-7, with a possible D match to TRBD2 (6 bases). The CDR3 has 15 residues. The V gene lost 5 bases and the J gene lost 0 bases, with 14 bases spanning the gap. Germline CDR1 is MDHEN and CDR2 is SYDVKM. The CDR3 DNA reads TGTGCCAGCAGTCCCCCGGGACTTTTCTCCTACGAGCAGTACTTC. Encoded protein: CASSPPGLFSYEQYF.

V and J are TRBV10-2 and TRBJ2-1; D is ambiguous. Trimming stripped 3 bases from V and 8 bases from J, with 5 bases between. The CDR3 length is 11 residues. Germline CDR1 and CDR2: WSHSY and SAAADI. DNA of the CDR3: TGCGCCAGCAGTGACTTGGATGAGCAGTTCTTC. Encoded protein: CASSDLDEQFF.

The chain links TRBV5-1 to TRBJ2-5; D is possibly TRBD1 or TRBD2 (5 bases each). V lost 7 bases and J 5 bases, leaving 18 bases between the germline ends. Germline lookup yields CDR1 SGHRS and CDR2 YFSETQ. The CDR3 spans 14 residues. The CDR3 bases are TGCGCCAGCGTACGGGACGGTTTTGGGGAGACCCAGTACTTC. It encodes CASVRDGFGETQYF.

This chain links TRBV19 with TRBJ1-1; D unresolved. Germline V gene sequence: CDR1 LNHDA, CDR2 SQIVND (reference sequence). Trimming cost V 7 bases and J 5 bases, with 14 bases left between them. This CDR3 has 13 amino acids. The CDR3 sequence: CASTPDMGTEAFF. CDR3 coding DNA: TGTGCCAGTACCCCAGACATGGGGACTGAAGCTTTCTTT.

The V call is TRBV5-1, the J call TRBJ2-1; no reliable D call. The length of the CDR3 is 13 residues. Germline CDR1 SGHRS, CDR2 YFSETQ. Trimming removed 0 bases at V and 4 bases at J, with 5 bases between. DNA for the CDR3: TGCGCCAGCAGCTTGGCCTCATACAATGAGCAGTTCTTC. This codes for CASSLASYNEQFF.

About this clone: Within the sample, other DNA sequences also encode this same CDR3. This chain's CDR3 is CASSAGGGSNQPQHF. In nucleotides, the CDR3 is TGTGCCAGCAGCGCGGGGGGAGGTAGCAATCAGCCCCAGCATTTT. The chain couples TRBV9 to TRBJ1-5; the D gene is possibly TRBD1 (5 bases). CDR1 is SGDLS and CDR2 is YYNGEE in the germline V gene. Trimming pared 3 bases from V and 0 bases from J, leaving 10 bases between. There are 15 residues in the CDR3.

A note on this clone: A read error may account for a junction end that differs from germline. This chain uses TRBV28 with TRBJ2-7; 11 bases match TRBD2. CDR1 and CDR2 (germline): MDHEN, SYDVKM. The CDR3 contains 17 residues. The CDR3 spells CASSSFPTGTSGGLFVF. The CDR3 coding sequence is TGTGCCAGCAGTTCTTTCCCTACCGGGACTAGCGGTGGACTTTTCGTCTTC.

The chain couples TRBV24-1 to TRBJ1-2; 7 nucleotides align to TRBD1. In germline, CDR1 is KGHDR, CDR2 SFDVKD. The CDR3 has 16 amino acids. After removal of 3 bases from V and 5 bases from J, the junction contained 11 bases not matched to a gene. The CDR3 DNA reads TGTGCCACCAGTGATACCCTGGCGGGACAGCAGTATGGCTACACCTTC. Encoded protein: CATSDTLAGQQYGYTF.

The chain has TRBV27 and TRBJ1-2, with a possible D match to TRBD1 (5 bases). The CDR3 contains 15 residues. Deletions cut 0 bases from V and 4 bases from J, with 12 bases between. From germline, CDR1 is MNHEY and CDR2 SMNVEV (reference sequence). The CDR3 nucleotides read TGTGCCAGCAGTTTATCGGGCAGGGACTCCTATGGCTACACCTTC. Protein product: CASSLSGRDSYGYTF.

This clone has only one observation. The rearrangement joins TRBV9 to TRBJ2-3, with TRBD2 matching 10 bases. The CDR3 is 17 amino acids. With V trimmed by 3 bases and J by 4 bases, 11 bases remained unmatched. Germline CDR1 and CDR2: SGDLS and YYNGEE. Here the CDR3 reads CASSAHGGTSVSDTQYF. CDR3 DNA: TGTGCCAGCAGCGCCCATGGGGGGACTAGCGTTTCAGATACGCAGTATTTT.

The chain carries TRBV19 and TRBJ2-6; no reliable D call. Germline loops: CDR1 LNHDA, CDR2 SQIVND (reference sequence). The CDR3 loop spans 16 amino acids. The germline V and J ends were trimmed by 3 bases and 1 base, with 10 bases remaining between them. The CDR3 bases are TGTGCCAGTAGTATCCAAAGCTCTTCTGGGGCCAACGTCCTGACTTTC. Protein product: CASSIQSSSGANVLTF. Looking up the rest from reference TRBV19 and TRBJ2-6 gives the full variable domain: DGGITQSPKYLFRKEGQNVTLSCEQNLNHDAMYWYRQDPGQGLRLIYYSQIVNDFQKGDIAEGYSVSREKKESFPLTVTSAQKNPTAFYLCASSIQSSSGANVLTFGAGSRLTVL.

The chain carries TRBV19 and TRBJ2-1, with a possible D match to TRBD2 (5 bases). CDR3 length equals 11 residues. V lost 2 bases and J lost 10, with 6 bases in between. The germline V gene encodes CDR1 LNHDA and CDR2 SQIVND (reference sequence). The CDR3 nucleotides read TGTGCCAGTAGTATAAGACTAGAGCAGTTCTTC. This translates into CASSIRLEQFF.

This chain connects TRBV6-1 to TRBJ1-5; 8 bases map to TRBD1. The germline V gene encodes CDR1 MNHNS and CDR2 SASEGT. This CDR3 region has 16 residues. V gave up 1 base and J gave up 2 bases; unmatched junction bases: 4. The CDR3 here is CASSEGAGGRNQPQHF. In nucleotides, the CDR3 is TGTGCCAGCAGTGAAGGGGCAGGGGGCCGCAATCAGCCCCAGCATTTT.

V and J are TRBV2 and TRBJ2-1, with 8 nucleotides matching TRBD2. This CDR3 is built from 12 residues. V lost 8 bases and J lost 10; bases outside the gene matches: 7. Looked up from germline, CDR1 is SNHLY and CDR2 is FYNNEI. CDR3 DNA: TGTGCCAGCGGAGGACTAGCAAAGGAGCAGTTCTTC. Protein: CASGGLAKEQFF.

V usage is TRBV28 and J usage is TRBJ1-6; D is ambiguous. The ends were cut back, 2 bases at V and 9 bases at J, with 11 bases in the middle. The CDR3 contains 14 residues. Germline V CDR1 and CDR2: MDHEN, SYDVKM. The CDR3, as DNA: TGTGCCAGCAGTTTAGGTCAAAGCACTTCACCCCTCCACTTT. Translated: CASSLGQSTSPLHF.

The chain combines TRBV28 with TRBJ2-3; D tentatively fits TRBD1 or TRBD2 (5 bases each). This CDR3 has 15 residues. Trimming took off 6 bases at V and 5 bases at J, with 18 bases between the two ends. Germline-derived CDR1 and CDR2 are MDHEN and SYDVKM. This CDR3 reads CASRTWGSSRDTQYF. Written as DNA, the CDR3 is TGTGCCAGCAGGACGTGGGGGAGTAGTAGAGATACGCAGTATTTT.

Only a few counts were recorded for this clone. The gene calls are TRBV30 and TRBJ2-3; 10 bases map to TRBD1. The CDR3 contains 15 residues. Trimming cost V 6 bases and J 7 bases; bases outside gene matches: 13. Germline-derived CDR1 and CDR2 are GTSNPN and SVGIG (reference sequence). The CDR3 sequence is CACLRAGTGEYTQYF. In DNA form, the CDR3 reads TGTGCCTGCCTGAGGGCGGGGACAGGGGAATATACGCAGTATTTT.

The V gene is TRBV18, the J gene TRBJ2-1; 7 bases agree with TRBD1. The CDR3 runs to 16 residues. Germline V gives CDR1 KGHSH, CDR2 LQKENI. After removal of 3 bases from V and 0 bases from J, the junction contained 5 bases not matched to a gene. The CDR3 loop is CASSPGQPSSYNEQFF. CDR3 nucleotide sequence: TGTGCCAGCTCACCGGGACAGCCTTCCTCCTACAATGAGCAGTTCTTC.

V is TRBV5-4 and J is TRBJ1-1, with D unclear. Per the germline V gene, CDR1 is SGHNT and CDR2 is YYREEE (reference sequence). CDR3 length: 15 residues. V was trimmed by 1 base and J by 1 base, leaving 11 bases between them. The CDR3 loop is CASSLPGQSNTEAFF. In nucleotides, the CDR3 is TGTGCCAGCAGCTTGCCCGGCCAGTCGAACACTGAAGCTTTCTTT.

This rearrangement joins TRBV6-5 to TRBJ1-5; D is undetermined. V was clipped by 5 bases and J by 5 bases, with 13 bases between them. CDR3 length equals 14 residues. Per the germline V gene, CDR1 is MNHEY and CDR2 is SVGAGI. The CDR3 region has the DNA TGTGCCAGCAGTCGGACTTTGTCAGATCAGCCCCAGCATTTT. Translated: CASSRTLSDQPQHF.

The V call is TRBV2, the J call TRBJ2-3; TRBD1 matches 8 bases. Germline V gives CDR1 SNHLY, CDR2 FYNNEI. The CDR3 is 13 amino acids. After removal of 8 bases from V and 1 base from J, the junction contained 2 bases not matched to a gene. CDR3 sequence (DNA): TGTGCCAGCCAGGGACAGGGCACAGATACGCAGTATTTT. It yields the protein CASQGQGTDTQYF.

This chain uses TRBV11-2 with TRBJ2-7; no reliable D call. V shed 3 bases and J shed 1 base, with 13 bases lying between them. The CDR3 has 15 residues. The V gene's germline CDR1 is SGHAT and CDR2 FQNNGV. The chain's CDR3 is CASSFTGDRSYEQYF. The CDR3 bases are TGTGCCAGCAGCTTTACTGGGGATAGATCCTACGAGCAGTACTTC.

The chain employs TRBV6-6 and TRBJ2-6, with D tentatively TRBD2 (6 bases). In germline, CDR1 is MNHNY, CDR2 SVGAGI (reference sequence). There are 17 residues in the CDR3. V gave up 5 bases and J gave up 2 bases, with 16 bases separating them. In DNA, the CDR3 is TGTGCCAGCAGTCTCAAGTTGGCGGGAACTGGGGCCAACGTCCTGACTTTC. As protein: CASSLKLAGTGANVLTF.

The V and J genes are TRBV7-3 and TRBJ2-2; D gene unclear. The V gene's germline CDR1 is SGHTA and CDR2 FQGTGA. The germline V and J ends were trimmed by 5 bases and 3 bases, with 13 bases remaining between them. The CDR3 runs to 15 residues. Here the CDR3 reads CASSPDAYYTGELFF. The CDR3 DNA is TGTGCCAGCAGCCCTGATGCGTACTACACCGGGGAGCTGTTTTTT.

The CDR3 region is CASLPGAPLYNEQFF. The DNA for the CDR3 is TGTGCCAGCCTCCCCGGGGCCCCCCTCTACAATGAGCAGTTCTTC. The gene calls are TRBV6-5 and TRBJ2-1, with D possibly called TRBD1 or TRBD2 (5 bases each). Trimming removed 8 bases from V and 3 bases from J, with 17 bases in between. Germline V gene sequence: CDR1 MNHEY, CDR2 SVGAGI. The CDR3 is 15 residues long.